Shown below are 31 T cell receptor beta chains from a single sample sequenced in a study of OX40 agonist ivuxolimab in advanced cancers. The method was immunoSEQ multiplex PCR; TCRdb's version includes in-frame clones alone and lacks a portion of them. The repertoire includes roughly 45,000 clones, 84% of them detected once, and approximately 16% sits in the top ten. The sample was CD4+ or CD8+ T cells sorted from blood, taken in a trial of the OX40 agonist ivuxolimab. The source is an adult with an advanced solid tumor such as melanoma, head and neck, liver or kidney cancer.

In DNA form, the CDR3 reads TGTGCCAGCAGCGCCCGGGACAGATATGAAAAACTGTTTTTT. Protein: CASSARDRYEKLFF. The rearrangement joins TRBV7-9 to TRBJ1-4; 7 nucleotides line up with TRBD1. CDR1 and CDR2 from the germline V gene are SEHNR and FQNEAQ (reference sequence). V gave up 5 bases and J gave up 6 bases; unmatched junction bases: 6. The CDR3 is 14 residues long.

The rearrangement links TRBV28 to TRBJ2-2; no firm D call. This CDR3 is built from 14 residues. Looked up from germline, CDR1 is MDHEN and CDR2 is SYDVKM. Trimming left V 4 bases short and J 3 bases short, with 9 bases between. The CDR3 loop is CASSSDFYTGELFF. Here the CDR3 DNA reads TGTGCCAGCAGTTCAGACTTTTACACCGGGGAGCTGTTTTTT.

This rearrangement joins TRBV5-1 to TRBJ2-5; the match to TRBD1 covers 8 bases. Trimming at V came to 1 base and at J to 4 bases, leaving 9 bases not matched to a gene. The CDR3 is 16 amino acids. CDR1 and CDR2 from the germline V gene are SGHRS and YFSETQ. The CDR3 sequence: CASSLLTGEIGETQYF. Here the CDR3 DNA reads TGCGCCAGCAGCTTGTTGACAGGGGAAATTGGAGAGACCCAGTACTTC.

This chain uses TRBV11-2 with TRBJ2-7; 7 bases match TRBD2. V was clipped by 4 bases and J by 4 bases; unmatched bases: 1. Per germline, CDR1 SGHAT and CDR2 FQNNGV. The CDR3 is 12 residues long. DNA of the CDR3: TGTGCCAGCAGCTGGACTAGTTACGAGCAGTACTTC. Translating gives CASSWTSYEQYF.

This rearrangement joins TRBV19 to TRBJ2-1; no firm D call. Germline assignment: CDR1 LNHDA and CDR2 SQIVND (reference sequence). The CDR3 is 13 residues long. V was cut by 2 bases and J by 4 bases, with 6 bases left in between. CDR3 DNA sequence: TGTGCCAGTAGTATAATGGGGTACAATGAGCAGTTCTTC. Protein product: CASSIMGYNEQFF.

The rearrangement joins TRBV7-2 to TRBJ2-3, with no clear D. Germline lookup yields CDR1 SGHTA and CDR2 FQGNSA. The CDR3 is made up of 17 amino acids. The ends were cut back, 1 base at V and 0 bases at J, with 14 bases in the middle. In DNA form, the CDR3 reads TGTGCCAGCAGCTTAGTCCCCACTACGACTAGCACAGATACGCAGTATTTT. This translates into CASSLVPTTTSTDTQYF.

This sequence joins TRBV19 and TRBJ2-2; D is undetermined. CDR1 is LNHDA and CDR2 is SQIVND in the germline V gene (reference sequence). The CDR3 loop spans 17 amino acids. Trimming stripped 2 bases from V and 3 bases from J, with 16 bases between. The CDR3 nucleotides are TGTGCCAGTAGTATATGGCCCCGTCTGGAATACACCGGGGAGCTGTTTTTT. It codes for CASSIWPRLEYTGELFF. Full variable domain (outside the CDR3, taken from reference TRBV19 and TRBJ2-2): DGGITQSPKYLFRKEGQNVTLSCEQNLNHDAMYWYRQDPGQGLRLIYYSQIVNDFQKGDIAEGYSVSREKKESFPLTVTSAQKNPTAFYLCASSIWPRLEYTGELFFGEGSRLTVL.

This chain connects TRBV6-4 to TRBJ2-1, with 8 bases identical to TRBD2. The CDR3 has 16 residues. Per germline, CDR1 MRHNA and CDR2 SNTAGT. V was pared by 0 bases and J by 8 bases, with 9 bases of the junction left unmatched. CDR3 in amino acids: CASSDSVGGARDEQFF. In nucleotides, the CDR3 is TGTGCCAGCAGTGACTCGGTCGGGGGGGCCAGGGATGAGCAGTTCTTC.

CDR3 sequence (DNA): TGTGCCAGCTCACCCCGTGAGCGGGGATCTTACGAGCAGTACTTC. This sequence encodes CASSPRERGSYEQYF. The rearrangement joins TRBV18 to TRBJ2-7; 7 nucleotides line up with TRBD2. V was pared by 3 bases and J by 4 bases, with 9 bases of the junction left unmatched. CDR1 and CDR2 (germline): KGHSH, LQKENI. This CDR3 spans 15 amino acids.

This rearrangement joins TRBV7-9 to TRBJ2-6; D ambiguous. Trimming stripped 0 bases from V and 0 bases from J, with 6 bases between. The V gene's germline CDR1 is SEHNR and CDR2 FQNEAQ (reference sequence). The length of the CDR3 is 16 residues. This chain's CDR3 is CASSLAGSSGANVLTF. The CDR3 bases are TGTGCCAGCAGCTTAGCGGGCAGCTCTGGGGCCAACGTCCTGACTTTC.

This chain connects TRBV4-2 to TRBJ2-1; 9 bases align to TRBD1. Germline CDR1 and CDR2: LGHNA and YNFKEQ. The CDR3 sequence is 15 residues long. V dropped 4 bases and J dropped 2; count of bases not matched to a gene: 3. This CDR3 reads CASSLDRGAYNEQFF. CDR3 DNA: TGTGCCAGCAGCCTGGACAGGGGAGCCTACAATGAGCAGTTCTTC.

This clone was seen just once. The chain uses TRBV29-1 and TRBJ2-3; D is possibly TRBD1 or TRBD2 (7 bases each). The V gene's germline CDR1 is SQVTM and CDR2 ANQGSEA. This CDR3 is 16 amino acids long. V was clipped by 7 bases and J by 5 bases, with 25 bases between them. The CDR3 region is CSADPFTGEGGDTQYF. Here the CDR3 DNA reads TGCAGCGCTGATCCTTTTACAGGGGAGGGGGGAGATACGCAGTATTTT.

J is TRBJ2-3 and V is TRBV19; 8 nucleotides line up with TRBD2. Germline CDR1 reads LNHDA; CDR2 reads SQIVND (reference sequence). CDR3 size: 15 residues. After removal of 5 bases from V and 2 bases from J, the junction contained 6 bases not matched to a gene. For the CDR3, the DNA is TGTGCCAGTAGTGGAGGACTAGCTTCCACAGATACGCAGTATTTT. Its translation is CASSGGLASTDTQYF.

The genes are TRBV4-3 and TRBJ2-7; D possibly matches TRBD1 or TRBD2 (5 bases each). The CDR3 covers 15 residues. V was cut by 0 bases and J by 2 bases, with 11 bases left in between. Per germline, CDR1 LGHNA and CDR2 YSLEER. In DNA, the CDR3 is TGCGCCAGCAGCCAAGATTTACGAGGGGCCTACGAGCAGTACTTC. Translated: CASSQDLRGAYEQYF.

This chain joins TRBV7-2 and TRBJ2-5, with D perhaps matching TRBD1 (5 bases). CDR1 SGHTA and CDR2 FQGNSA come from the germline V gene. The CDR3 runs to 14 residues. V lost 5 bases and J 5 bases, leaving 15 bases between the germline ends. The CDR3 bases are TGTGCCAGCAGCCGCCCAGGGATCGGGGAGACCCAGTACTTC. It encodes CASSRPGIGETQYF.

This clone was recorded once. This chain uses TRBV12-2 with TRBJ2-7; the table's D call of TRBD2 was not tested on the DNA. TRBV12-2 constitutes a pseudogene. The CDR3 has 14 residues. CDR3 protein: CASRFRSTSYEQYF. In DNA form, the CDR3 reads TGTGCAAGTCGCTTTAGGAGTACCTCCTACGAGCAGTACTTC.

This chain links TRBV11-2 with TRBJ2-5, with D hard to call. The germline V gene encodes CDR1 SGHAT and CDR2 FQNNGV. This CDR3 is 16 amino acids long. V gave up 1 base and J gave up 1 base, with 13 bases separating them. The CDR3 coding sequence is TGTGCCAGCAGCTTAGTGCCGTCAGACTTCCAAGAGACCCAGTACTTC. It specifies CASSLVPSDFQETQYF. Using reference TRBV11-2 and TRBJ2-5 for the parts outside the CDR3, the full variable domain is EAGVAQSPRYKIIEKRQSVAFWCNPISGHATLYWYQQILGQGPKLLIQFQNNGVVDDSQLPKDRFSAERLKGVDSTLKIQPAKLEDSAVYLCASSLVPSDFQETQYFGPGTRLLVL.

The chain combines TRBV6-5 with TRBJ1-2, with 10 bases aligning to TRBD1. Per germline, CDR1 MNHEY and CDR2 SVGAGI. J gave up 2 bases and V 2 bases, and 2 bases lay outside the gene matches. This CDR3 region has 15 residues. CDR3 bases: TGTGCCAGCAGTTACCAGGACAGGGGGAACTATGGCTACACCTTC. Protein product: CASSYQDRGNYGYTF.

This rearrangement joins TRBV11-3 to TRBJ1-2; D is unclear. V was clipped by 5 bases and J by 0 bases, with 13 bases between them. The CDR3 loop spans 15 amino acids. Looked up from germline, CDR1 is SGHNT and CDR2 is YENEEA. CDR3 in DNA: TGTGCCAGCAGCGAGACGGAGTTCGCTAACTATGGCTACACCTTC. The encoded protein is CASSETEFANYGYTF.

The J gene is TRBJ2-5, the V gene TRBV9, with D perhaps assigned TRBD1 or TRBD2 (5 bases each). This CDR3 has 13 residues. V was shortened by 3 bases and J by 7 bases, with 13 bases between the two germline ends. Looked up from germline, CDR1 is SGDLS and CDR2 is YYNGEE. The CDR3, as DNA: TGTGCCAGCAGCGACCGGGGCCTTGGGACCCAGTACTTC. Residues: CASSDRGLGTQYF.

The chain joins TRBV4-2 to TRBJ1-1, with D possibly being TRBD1 (5 bases). Germline loops: CDR1 LGHNA, CDR2 YNFKEQ. V gave up 0 bases and J gave up 6 bases, with 5 bases separating them. This CDR3 spans 12 amino acids. CDR3 residues: CASSQETAEAFF. The CDR3 DNA is TGTGCCAGCAGCCAAGAGACAGCTGAAGCTTTCTTT.

The chain employs TRBV4-3 and TRBJ1-4, with 9 nucleotides matching TRBD1. With V trimmed by 4 bases and J by 12 bases, 9 bases remained unmatched. The CDR3 runs 14 residues. The germline V gene has CDR1 LGHNA and CDR2 YSLEER. CDR3 coding DNA: TGCGCCAGCAGCCCTGGACAGGGGATTGAGGAACTGTTTTTT. Amino acid sequence: CASSPGQGIEELFF.

This chain joins TRBV7-9 and TRBJ2-5, with 8 bases fitting TRBD2. V was pared by 3 bases and J by 1 base, with 1 base of the junction left unmatched. This CDR3 comprises 14 residues. Germline V lookup: CDR1 SEHNR, CDR2 FQNEAQ (reference sequence). Here the CDR3 DNA reads TGTGCCAGCAGCTTGCTAGCGGGCCAAGAGACCCAGTACTTC. The encoded protein is CASSLLAGQETQYF.

The chain has TRBV19 and TRBJ2-1; D is undetermined. V lost 1 base to trimming and J lost 5 bases, with 3 bases between them. The CDR3 totals 12 residues. Germline-derived CDR1 and CDR2 are LNHDA and SQIVND (reference sequence). CDR3 in DNA: TGTGCCAGTAGTATAGTTGACAATGAGCAGTTCTTC. Residues: CASSIVDNEQFF.

The chain links TRBV27 to TRBJ1-1; 11 bases align to TRBD1. With 0 bases clipped from V and 5 bases from J, the junction kept 5 bases outside the gene matches. This CDR3 has 16 amino acids. Germline CDR1 and CDR2: MNHEY and SMNVEV (reference sequence). CDR3 bases: TGTGCCAGCAGTTTATCCGGACAGGGGGCAATGACTGAAGCTTTCTTT. Its translation is CASSLSGQGAMTEAFF.

This clone is a singleton in its sample. This sequence joins TRBV28 and TRBJ2-5; D is undetermined. CDR1 is MDHEN and CDR2 is SYDVKM in the germline V gene. This CDR3 contains 12 residues. V dropped 5 bases and J dropped 5 bases, with 9 bases sitting between them. This CDR3 reads CASSPLGETQYF. CDR3 DNA sequence: TGTGCCAGCAGTCCCCTCGGGGAGACCCAGTACTTC.

The genes are TRBV27 and TRBJ1-2; tentatively, D is TRBD1 (5 bases). V shed 3 bases and J shed 4 bases, with 15 bases lying between them. The germline CDR1 and CDR2 sequences are MNHEY and SMNVEV (reference sequence). CDR3 length equals 15 residues. CDR3 bases: TGTGCCAGCAGTTTGGCGGTGGGGGTCGGCTATGGCTACACCTTC. Protein sequence: CASSLAVGVGYGYTF.

This clone is medium-sized. The chain recombines TRBV10-3 with TRBJ1-3; D remains unclear. The CDR3 runs 16 residues. V gave up 2 bases and J gave up 0 bases, with 11 bases separating them. Germline V gene sequence: CDR1 ENHRY, CDR2 SYGVKD. The CDR3 reads CAISEQSGDSGNTIYF. The DNA for the CDR3 is TGTGCCATCAGTGAGCAATCAGGTGACTCTGGAAACACCATATATTTT.

V and J are TRBV7-8 and TRBJ2-3, with D unresolved. The CDR3 extends over 14 amino acids. V lost 0 bases and J lost 2, with 6 bases in between. The germline CDR1 and CDR2 sequences are SGHVS and FQNEAQ. CDR3 nucleotide sequence: TGTGCCAGCAGCTTAGCATGGGACACAGATACGCAGTATTTT. Amino acid sequence: CASSLAWDTDTQYF.

The gene calls are TRBV28 and TRBJ2-7; D not certain. The germline gives CDR1 MDHEN, CDR2 SYDVKM. CDR3 size: 16 residues. V lost 6 bases and J 12 bases, leaving 30 bases between the germline ends. Here the CDR3 reads CASSPLGIAGLHSTYF. As DNA, the CDR3 is TGTGCCAGCAGCCCATTAGGGATCGCCGGCTTACATTCCACGTACTTC.

The chain joins TRBV4-1 to TRBJ2-7; D perhaps matches TRBD2 (5 bases). The CDR3 length is 14 residues. Trimming cost V 1 base and J 2 bases, with 9 bases left between them. Germline V gives CDR1 MGHRA, CDR2 YSYEKL. CDR3 loop: CASSQGTGTYEQYF. The CDR3 coding sequence is TGCGCCAGCAGCCAAGGGACGGGGACCTACGAGCAGTACTTC.